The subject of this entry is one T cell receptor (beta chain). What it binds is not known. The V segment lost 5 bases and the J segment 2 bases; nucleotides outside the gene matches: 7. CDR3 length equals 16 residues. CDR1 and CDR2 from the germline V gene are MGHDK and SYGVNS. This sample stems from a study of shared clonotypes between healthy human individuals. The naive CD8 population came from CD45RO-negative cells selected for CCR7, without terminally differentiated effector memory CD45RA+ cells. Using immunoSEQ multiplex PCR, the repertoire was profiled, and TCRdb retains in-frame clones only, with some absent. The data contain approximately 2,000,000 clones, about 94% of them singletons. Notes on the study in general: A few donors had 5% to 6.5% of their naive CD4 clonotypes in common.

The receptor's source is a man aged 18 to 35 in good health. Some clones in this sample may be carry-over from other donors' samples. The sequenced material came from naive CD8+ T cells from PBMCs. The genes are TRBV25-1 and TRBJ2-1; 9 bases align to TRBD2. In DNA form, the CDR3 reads TGTGCCAGCAGTTCCCTAGCGGGAACCACCTACAATGAGCAGTTCTTC. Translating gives CASSSLAGTTYNEQFF.